This T cell receptor beta chain was found in a study of tumor-infiltrating lymphocytes in primary liver carcinoma. The V gene's germline CDR1 is SEHNR and CDR2 FQNEAQ (reference sequence). This CDR3 has 15 residues. Synthesis of TCR beta cDNA was carried out from approximately 470 ng total RNA with a constant-region primer. Slightly modified ARM-PCR served as the procedure for the TCR beta libraries. These libraries came from three rounds of nested multiplex PCR. The first two PCR rounds used TRBV1-TRBV30 forward primers with a C-beta reverse primer, nine to eleven cycles each. MiXCR, run by TCRdb on the multiplex PCR reads, gives a single entry per CDR3 protein. The sample has 200,000 or so distinct CDR3 sequences; 65% are singletons. Concerning this clonotype itself: Germline is not matched at one junction end, which may reflect a read error.

Researchers drew blood RNA from unsorted whole blood and extracted germline DNA as well. J is TRBJ2-3 and V is TRBV7-9; TRBD1 agrees at 7 bases. This TCR derives from a woman aged 55-70 years with primary liver carcinoma and hepatitis B virus infection. Specimen: peripheral blood. The CDR3 DNA is TGTGCCAGCAGCTTCAACAGGGGATACACAAATACGCAGTATTTT. It is translated as CASSFNRGYTNTQYF.